The entry below gives a single TCR beta chain sequence along with its context. The germline CDR1 and CDR2 sequences are LGHNA and YNFKEQ. Losses at the gene ends were 0 bases for V and 4 bases for J; bases not matched to a gene: 6. CDR3 size: 17 residues. The data stem from a study of blood T cell repertoires in COVID-19. Looking at the study overall: Italy, Spain and the United States were the sources of the convalescent and acute COVID-19 samples. T cells, B-cell-depleted T cells, or PBMCs provided the cDNA or gDNA that served as material.

As originally analysed: Amplifying reference gene primers gave estimates of nucleated cell counts. Produced via immunoSEQ multiplex PCR; TCRdb's table is partial and in-frame only. V and J calls and clone size come straight from that table; D and trimming were deduced from the DNA. The data show about 49,000 clones, with about 88% seen just once and about 5% held by the top ten. The receptor was derived from a man between 35 and 55 years old with active COVID-19. The V call is TRBV4-2, the J call TRBJ2-1; 10 bases line up with TRBD1. Sequenced material: peripheral blood. CDR3 nucleotide sequence: TGTGCCAGCAGCCAAGATGTGGGGACAGGGGAATACAATGAGCAGTTCTTC. Amino acid sequence: CASSQDVGTGEYNEQFF.